This T cell receptor beta chain was retrieved from a study of cytomegalovirus exposure and HLA in healthy donors. As for the study in general: Prior work identified around 120 million unique TCR beta sequences in some 180 million T cells. Study results and limitations: V segments that were indistinguishable, TRBV6-2 and TRBV6-3 among them, were omitted from analysis. A previous analysis found most TCR beta V segments productive roughly 87% or roughly 30% of the time. Rarity marked most TCR sequences, yet some public TCRs occurred in many donors.

This clone turned up a few times. Its antigen is as yet unknown. This CDR3 is built from 14 residues. Germline values: CDR1 SGHDT, CDR2 YYEEEE. V trimming: 4 bases; J trimming: 8 bases; junction bases outside the gene matches: 10. With 60 Vbeta and 13 Jbeta primers, the PCR was carried out. Clones were read by immunoSEQ multiplex PCR, and TCRdb kept only the in-frame ones, dropping some. The table shows 130,000 to 150,000 clones, with over 65% occurring only once. V and J are TRBV5-6 and TRBJ1-2, with 8 bases matching TRBD1. Sequencing was carried out using PBMCs. The receptor was isolated from a female donor in good health and CMV-seronegative. The CDR3 DNA follows: TGTGCCAGCAGCCCAGGACAGGGAGTGGGAGGCTACACCTTC. The encoded protein is CASSPGQGVGGYTF.